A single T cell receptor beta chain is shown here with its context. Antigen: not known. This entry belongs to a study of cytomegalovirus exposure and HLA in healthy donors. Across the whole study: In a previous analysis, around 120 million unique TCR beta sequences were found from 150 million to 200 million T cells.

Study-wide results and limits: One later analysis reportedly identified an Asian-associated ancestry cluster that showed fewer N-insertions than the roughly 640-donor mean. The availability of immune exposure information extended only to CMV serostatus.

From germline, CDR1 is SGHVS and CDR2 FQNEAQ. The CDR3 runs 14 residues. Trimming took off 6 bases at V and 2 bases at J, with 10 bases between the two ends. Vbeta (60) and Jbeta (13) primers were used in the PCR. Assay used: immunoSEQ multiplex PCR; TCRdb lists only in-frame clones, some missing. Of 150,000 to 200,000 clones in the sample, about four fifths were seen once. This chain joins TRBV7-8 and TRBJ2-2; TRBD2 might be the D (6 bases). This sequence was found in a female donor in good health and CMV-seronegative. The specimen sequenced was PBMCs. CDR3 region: CASRAGPNTGELFF. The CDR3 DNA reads TGTGCCAGCAGGGCGGGACCTAACACCGGGGAGCTGTTTTTT.